These 4 T cell receptor beta chains came from one sample sequenced in a study of T cell clonality in common variable immunodeficiency. Sequenced by immunoSEQ multiplex PCR; TCRdb stores in-frame clones only, minus some. This sample has roughly 30,000 clones, each found more than once. Sample: peripheral blood mononuclear cells. These receptors all come from a person between 18 and 69 years old in good health.

This clone was seen a few times. Read sequence stops 3 residues before the CDR3 end, and the germline J gene provides the missing end. This chain joins TRBV6-2 or TRBV6-3 and TRBJ1-1; D may be TRBD1 (6 bases). Between the trimmed V and J ends, which lost 5 bases and 4 bases, there was a span of 17 bases. The CDR3 runs 15 residues. Looked up from germline, CDR1 is MNHEY and CDR2 is SVGEGT. CDR3 amino acids: CASSRYREGGTEAFF. CDR3 bases read: TGTGCCAGCAGTAGATACAGGGAAGGAGGCACTGAA.

This clone was seen at least ten times. The read ends 3 residues before the CDR3 terminus; that terminus is restored from the germline J gene. The rearrangement links TRBV6-1 to TRBJ1-2; 9 bases agree with TRBD1. The CDR3 runs to 16 residues. After removal of 3 bases from V and 2 bases from J, the junction contained 7 bases not matched to a gene. Germline V gene lookup returns CDR1 MNHNS and CDR2 SASEGT. CDR3 in amino acids: CASSDIFGTGNYGYTF. The sequenced part of the CDR3 DNA is TGTGCCAGCAGTGATATATTTGGGACAGGGAACTATGGC.

A remark on this clone: The read ends 3 residues early relative to the CDR3; the germline J gene fills the gap. The rearrangement uses TRBV7-3 and TRBJ1-2, with 10 bases matching TRBD1. Germline CDR1 and CDR2: SGHTA and FQGTGA. The CDR3 has 15 residues. The CDR3 bases that were read are TGTGCCAGCAGCTCGACAGGGGGCGGCACAGATACC. Translating it yields CASSSTGGGTDT. The whole CDR3 region reads CASSSTGGGTDTYTF.

This clone has ten or more counts. The read ends 3 residues early relative to the CDR3; the germline J gene fills the gap. The chain uses TRBV20-1 and TRBJ2-1; 13 bases map to TRBD2. The length of the CDR3 is 15 residues. Germline V CDR1 and CDR2: DFQATT, SNEGSKA (reference sequence). J gave up 4 bases and V 3 bases, and 3 bases lay outside the gene matches. CDR3 DNA, as far as it was read: TGCAGTGCTAGGGTGGGACTAGCGGGATACAATGAG. It translates to CSARVGLAGYNE. The full CDR3 sequence reads CSARVGLAGYNEQFF.